This T cell receptor beta chain came from a study of radiation and T cells in renal cell carcinoma. Findings and limits, study-wide: No pretreatment tumor biopsies were available for baseline clonotypes.

Points on this clone: The antigen remains undetermined.

Specified time point: blood 2 weeks post-SBRT. The sample's treatment: 15 Gy SBRT to primary tumor, nephrectomy 4 weeks later. Assay used: immunoSEQ multiplex PCR; TCRdb lists only in-frame clones, some missing. In the table there are 60,000 to 80,000 clones, about 81% of which are singletons. The CDR3 totals 16 residues. Germline CDR1 and CDR2: MDHEN and SYDVKM. V gave up 3 bases and J gave up 3 bases; unmatched junction bases: 5. The sample was blood, taken from a patient whose treatment included radiotherapy and nephrectomy. V is TRBV28 and J is TRBJ2-3; 11 bases match TRBD2. This TCR was sampled from a man between 60 and 70 years old with renal cell carcinoma. CDR3 amino acids: CASSLALAGVTDTQYF. The CDR3 region has the DNA TGTGCCAGCAGTTTGGCACTAGCGGGAGTAACAGATACGCAGTATTTT. Full variable domain (remainder filled in from reference TRBV28 and TRBJ2-3): DVKVTQSSRYLVKRTGEKVFLECVQDMDHENMFWYRQDPGLGLRLIYFSYDVKMKEKGDIPEGYSVSREKKERFSLILESASTNQTSMYLCASSLALAGVTDTQYFGPGTRLTVL.